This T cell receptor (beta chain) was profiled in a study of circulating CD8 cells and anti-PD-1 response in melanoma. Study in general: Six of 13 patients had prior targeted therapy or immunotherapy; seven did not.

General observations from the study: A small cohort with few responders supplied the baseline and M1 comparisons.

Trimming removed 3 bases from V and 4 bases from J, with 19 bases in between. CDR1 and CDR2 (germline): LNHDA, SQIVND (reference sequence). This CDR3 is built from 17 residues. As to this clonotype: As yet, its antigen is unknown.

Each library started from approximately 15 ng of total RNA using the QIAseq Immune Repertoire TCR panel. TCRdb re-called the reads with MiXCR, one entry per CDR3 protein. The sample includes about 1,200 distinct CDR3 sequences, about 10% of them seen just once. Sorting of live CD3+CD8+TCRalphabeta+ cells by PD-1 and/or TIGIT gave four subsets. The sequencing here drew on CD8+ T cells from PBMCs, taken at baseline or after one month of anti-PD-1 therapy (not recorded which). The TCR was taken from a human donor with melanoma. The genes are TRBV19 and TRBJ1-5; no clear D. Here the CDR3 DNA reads TGTGCCAGTAGTATGACTGAGTGGGGAGGCCCTAATCAGCCCCAGCATTTT. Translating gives CASSMTEWGGPNQPQHF.